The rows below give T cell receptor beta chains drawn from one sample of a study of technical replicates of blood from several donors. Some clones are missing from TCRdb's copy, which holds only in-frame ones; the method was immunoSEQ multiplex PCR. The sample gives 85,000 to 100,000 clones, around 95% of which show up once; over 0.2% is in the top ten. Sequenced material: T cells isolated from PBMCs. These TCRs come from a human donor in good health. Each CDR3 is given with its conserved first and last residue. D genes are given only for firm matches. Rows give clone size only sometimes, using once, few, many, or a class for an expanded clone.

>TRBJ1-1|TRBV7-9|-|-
CASSYAQGKDTEAFF
TGTGCCAGCAGCTATGCGCAGGGCAAGGACACTGAAGCTTTCTTT
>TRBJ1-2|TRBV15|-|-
CATSQGLGADYGYTF
TGTGCCACCAGCCAAGGCCTAGGGGCAGACTATGGCTACACCTTC
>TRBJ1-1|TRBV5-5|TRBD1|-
CASSLTGQLDLRPEAFF
TGTGCCAGCAGCTTAACGGGACAGTTAGACCTTAGGCCTGAAGCTTTCTTT
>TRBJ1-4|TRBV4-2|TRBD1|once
CASSQTGSRKEKLFF
TGTGCCAGCAGCCAGACAGGGTCGCGTAAAGAAAAACTGTTTTTT
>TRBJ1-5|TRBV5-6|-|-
CASSPLGSNQPQHF
TGTGCCAGCAGCCCCCTAGGAAGCAATCAGCCCCAGCATTTT
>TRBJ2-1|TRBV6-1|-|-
CASSEEWGYEQFF
TGTGCCAGCAGTGAAGAATGGGGCTATGAGCAGTTCTTC
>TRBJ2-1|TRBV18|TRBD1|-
CASSPPDRESNEQFF
TGTGCCAGCTCACCACCGGACAGGGAGTCAAATGAGCAGTTCTTC
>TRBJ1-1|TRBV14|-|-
CASSQYSNTEAFF
TGTGCCAGCAGCCAATACTCGAACACTGAAGCTTTCTTT
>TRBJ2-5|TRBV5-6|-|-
CASSLLTGPLSRGETQYF
TGTGCCAGCAGCTTGTTAACAGGTCCCCTTTCTCGAGGAGAGACCCAGTACTTC
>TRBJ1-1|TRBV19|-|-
CASSIQGPYTEAFF
TGTGCCAGTAGTATACAGGGCCCTTACACTGAAGCTTTCTTT
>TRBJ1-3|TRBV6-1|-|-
CASSVGGSGNTIYF
TGTGCCAGCAGTGTGGGGGGTTCAGGAAACACCATATATTTT
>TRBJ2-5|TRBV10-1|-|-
CASSEGRAEETQYF
TGCGCCAGCAGTGAGGGCAGGGCAGAAGAGACCCAGTACTTC
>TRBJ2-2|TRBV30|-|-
CARFSRTDSRTGELFF
TGTGCCCGATTTTCTAGGACAGATAGTCGAACCGGGGAGCTGTTTTTT
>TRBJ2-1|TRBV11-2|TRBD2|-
CASSPGEVGRDHNEQFF
TGTGCCAGCAGCCCCGGGGAAGTTGGGAGGGATCACAATGAGCAGTTCTTC
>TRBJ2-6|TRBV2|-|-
CASRVSGANVLTF
TGTGCCAGCCGGGTCTCTGGGGCCAACGTCCTGACTTTC
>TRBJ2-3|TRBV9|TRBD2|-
CASSVDAGGKSDTQYF
TGTGCCAGCAGCGTAGATGCGGGGGGGAAATCCGATACGCAGTATTTT
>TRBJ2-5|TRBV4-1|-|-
CASSQAGPGETQYF
TGCGCCAGCAGCCAGGCGGGACCCGGGGAGACCCAGTACTTC
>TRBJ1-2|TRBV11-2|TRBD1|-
CASGALKDRGPRGYGYTF
TGTGCCAGCGGAGCCCTCAAGGACAGGGGACCGAGAGGCTATGGCTACACCTTC
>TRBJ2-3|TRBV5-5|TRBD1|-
CASSRDRGLGTDTQYF
TGTGCCAGCAGCCGGGACAGGGGACTGGGAACAGATACGCAGTATTTT
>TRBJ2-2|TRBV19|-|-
CASRESSLLVVGTENTGELFF
TGTGCCAGCCGGGAATCCTCTCTCCTGGTTGTCGGGACTGAGAACACCGGGGAGCTGTTTTTT
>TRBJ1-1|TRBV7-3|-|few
CASSLTPNTEAFF
TGTGCCAGCAGCTTAACCCCAAACACTGAAGCTTTCTTT
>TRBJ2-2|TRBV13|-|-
CASSLATGELFF
TGTGCCAGCAGCTTAGCTACCGGGGAGCTGTTTTTT
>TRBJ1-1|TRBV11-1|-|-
CASSLVEGSRTEAFF
TGTGCCAGCAGCCTAGTAGAAGGGAGTCGCACTGAAGCTTTCTTT
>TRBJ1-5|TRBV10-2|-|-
CASSESTQAKGHF
TGCGCCAGCAGTGAGTCGACGCAGGCCAAAGGGCATTTT
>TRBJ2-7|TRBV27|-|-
CASSEGTISSYEQYF
TGTGCCAGCAGCGAAGGGACAATCAGCTCCTACGAGCAGTACTTC
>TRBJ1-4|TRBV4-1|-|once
CASSQAASNEKLFF
TGCGCCAGCAGCCAGGCGGCGAGTAATGAAAAACTGTTTTTT
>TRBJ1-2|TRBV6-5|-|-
CASSYSFGGSGGYTF
TGTGCCAGCAGTTACTCGTTTGGGGGGTCGGGAGGCTACACCTTC
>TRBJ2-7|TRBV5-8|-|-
CASSLAPGEHEQYF
TGTGCCAGCAGCTTGGCCCCAGGGGAACACGAGCAGTACTTC
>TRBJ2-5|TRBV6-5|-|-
CASSYSVFQETQYF
TGTGCCAGCAGTTACTCCGTTTTCCAAGAGACCCAGTACTTC
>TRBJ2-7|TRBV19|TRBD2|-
CASSEGLAVSYEQYF
TGTGCCAGTAGTGAGGGACTAGCGGTTTCCTACGAGCAGTACTTC
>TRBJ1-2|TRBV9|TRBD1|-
CASSHTQGVNYGYTF
TGTGCCAGCAGCCACACCCAGGGGGTTAACTATGGCTACACCTTC
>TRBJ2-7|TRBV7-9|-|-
CASSLGYSYEQYF
TGTGCCAGCAGCTTAGGGTACAGCTACGAGCAGTACTTC
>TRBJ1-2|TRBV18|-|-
CASSPPQGYGYTF
TGTGCCAGCTCACCACCCCAGGGCTATGGCTACACCTTC
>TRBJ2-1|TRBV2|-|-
CASRTGNEQFF
TGTGCCAGCAGGACTGGTAATGAGCAGTTCTTC
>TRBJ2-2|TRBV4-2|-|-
CASSQETAGRTGELFF
TGTGCCAGCAGCCAAGAAACGGCGGGGAGAACCGGGGAGCTGTTTTTT
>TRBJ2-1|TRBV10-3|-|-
CATISTGSGNEQFF
TGTGCCACCATTAGCACCGGGTCGGGGAATGAGCAGTTCTTC